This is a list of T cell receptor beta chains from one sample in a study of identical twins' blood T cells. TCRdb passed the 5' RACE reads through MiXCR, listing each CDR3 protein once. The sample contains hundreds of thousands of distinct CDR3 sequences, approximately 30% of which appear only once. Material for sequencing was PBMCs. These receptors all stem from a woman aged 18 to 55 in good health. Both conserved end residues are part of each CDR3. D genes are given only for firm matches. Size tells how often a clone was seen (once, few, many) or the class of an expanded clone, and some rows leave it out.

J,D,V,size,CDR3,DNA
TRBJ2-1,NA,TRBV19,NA,CASSISAGGVGSEQFF,TGTGCCAGTAGTATTTCTGCGGGTGGAGTGGGGAGTGAGCAGTTCTTC
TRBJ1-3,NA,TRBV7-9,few,CASSFGRGSGNTIYF,TGTGCCAGCAGCTTTGGCAGAGGGTCTGGAAACACCATATATTTT
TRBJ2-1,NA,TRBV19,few,CASSIPPADYNEQFF,TGTGCCAGTAGTATCCCCCCGGCGGACTACAATGAGCAGTTCTTC
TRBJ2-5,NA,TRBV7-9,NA,CASSLAGTPQETQYF,TGTGCCAGCAGCTTAGCCGGGACACCCCAAGAGACCCAGTACTTC
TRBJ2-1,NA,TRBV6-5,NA,CASQSPHYYNEQFF,TGTGCCAGCCAGAGTCCCCACTACTACAATGAGCAGTTCTTC
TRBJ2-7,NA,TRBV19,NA,CASSSRTELAEQYF,TGTGCCAGTAGTTCTCGGACAGAGCTGGCCGAGCAGTACTTC
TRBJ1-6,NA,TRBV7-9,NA,CASSSLAGVPSPLHF,TGTGCCAGCAGCTCCCTGGCAGGGGTGCCTTCACCCCTCCACTTT
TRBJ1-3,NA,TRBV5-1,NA,CASSLGDFGNTIYF,TGCGCCAGCAGCTTGGGCGATTTCGGAAACACCATATATTTT
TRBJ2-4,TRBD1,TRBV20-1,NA,CSAGDRAPKNIQYF,TGCAGTGCTGGAGACAGGGCCCCCAAAAACATTCAGTACTTC
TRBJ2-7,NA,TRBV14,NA,CASSQAGTPYEQYF,TGTGCCAGCAGCCAAGCGGGGACCCCTTACGAGCAGTACTTC
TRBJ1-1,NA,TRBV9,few,CASSTASNTEAFF,TGTGCCAGCAGTACGGCCTCGAACACTGAAGCTTTCTTT
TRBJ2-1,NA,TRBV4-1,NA,CASRNYNEQFF,TGCGCCAGCAGAAATTACAATGAGCAGTTCTTC
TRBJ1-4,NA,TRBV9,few,CASSVTQGEKLFF,TGTGCCAGCAGCGTCACGCAGGGGGAAAAACTGTTTTTT
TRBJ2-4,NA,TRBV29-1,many,CSVETKNIQYF,TGCAGCGTTGAGACCAAAAACATTCAGTACTTC
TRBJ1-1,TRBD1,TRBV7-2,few,CASSLGSTGLGTEAFF,TGTGCCAGCAGCTTAGGTTCGACAGGGCTTGGAACTGAAGCTTTCTTT
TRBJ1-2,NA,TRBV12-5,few,CASAPDSNYGYTF,TGTGCTAGTGCCCCGGACAGCAACTATGGCTACACCTTC
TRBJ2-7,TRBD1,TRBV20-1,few,CSARDSRGPNEQYF,TGCAGTGCTAGAGACTCCAGGGGGCCCAACGAGCAGTACTTC
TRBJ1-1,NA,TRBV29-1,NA,CSVDPGVTEAFF,TGCAGCGTTGACCCAGGGGTTACTGAAGCTTTCTTT
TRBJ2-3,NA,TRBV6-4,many,CASSDRGQPADTQYF,TGTGCCAGCAGTGACCGGGGCCAGCCCGCAGATACGCAGTATTTT
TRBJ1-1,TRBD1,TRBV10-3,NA,CAISESENRGDTEAFF,TGTGCCATCAGTGAGTCTGAGAACAGGGGGGACACTGAAGCTTTCTTT
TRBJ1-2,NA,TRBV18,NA,CASSQRDEYTF,TGTGCCAGCTCACAACGGGATGAGTACACCTTC
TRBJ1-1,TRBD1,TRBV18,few,CASSPRQGREGEAFF,TGTGCCAGCTCACCCCGACAGGGAAGGGAGGGTGAAGCTTTCTTT
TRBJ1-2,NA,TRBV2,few,CASSGVGGRDYGYTF,TGTGCCAGCAGTGGAGTAGGGGGGCGCGACTATGGCTACACCTTC
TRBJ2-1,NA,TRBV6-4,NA,CASSDWLAPYNEQFF,TGTGCCAGCAGTGACTGGCTAGCCCCCTACAATGAGCAGTTCTTC
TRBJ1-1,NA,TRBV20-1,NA,CSARSGIRITEAFF,TGCAGTGCTAGATCGGGGATCCGAATCACTGAAGCTTTCTTT
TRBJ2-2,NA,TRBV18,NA,CASSQTGPRTGELFF,TGTGCCAGCTCACAAACGGGACCCCGAACCGGGGAGCTGTTTTTT
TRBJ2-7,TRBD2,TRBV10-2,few,CASSGSGTSSYEQYF,TGCGCCAGCAGTGGATCCGGGACTAGCTCCTACGAGCAGTACTTC
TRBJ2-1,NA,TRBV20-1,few,CSARGGFF,TGCAGTGCTAGAGGAGGATTCTTC
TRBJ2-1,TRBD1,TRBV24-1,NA,CATSDAQGQGHNEQFF,TGTGCCACCAGTGATGCCCAGGGACAGGGGCACAATGAGCAGTTCTTC
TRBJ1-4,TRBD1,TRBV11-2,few,CASSLGTGGEKLFF,TGTGCCAGCAGCTTGGGGACAGGGGGTGAAAAACTGTTTTTT
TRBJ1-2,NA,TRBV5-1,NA,CASSLRTRSNYGYTF,TGCGCCAGCAGCTTGCGTACACGATCTAACTATGGCTACACCTTC
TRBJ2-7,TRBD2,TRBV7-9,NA,CASSGTSGIYEQYF,TGTGCCAGCTCCGGGACTAGCGGTATCTACGAGCAGTACTTC
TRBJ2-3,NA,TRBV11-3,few,CASSFDPTDTQYF,TGTGCCAGCAGCTTCGACCCCACAGATACGCAGTATTTT
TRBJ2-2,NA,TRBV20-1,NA,CSARDMLPGELFF,TGCAGTGCTAGAGATATGCTTCCCGGGGAGCTGTTTTTT
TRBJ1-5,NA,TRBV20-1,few,CSAVQGGGGNQPQHF,TGCAGTGCTGTCCAAGGCGGGGGGGGCAATCAGCCCCAGCATTTT
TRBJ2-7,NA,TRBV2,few,CASLRDEQYF,TGTGCCAGCCTGCGGGACGAGCAGTACTTC
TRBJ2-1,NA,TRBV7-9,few,CASSLAASRPYNEQFF,TGTGCCAGCAGCTTAGCTGCCAGCAGACCATACAATGAGCAGTTCTTC